The clone carrying this T cell receptor (beta chain) appeared a few times. The data were taken from a study of blood T cell repertoires in COVID-19. Study in general: Spain, Italy and the United States supplied samples that represented acute and convalescent COVID-19. The analysed material was cDNA or gDNA that came from T cells, B-cell-depleted T cells, or PBMCs.

Germline CDR1 and CDR2: MNHEY and SVGEGT. The length of the CDR3 is 15 residues. V was pared by 5 bases and J by 7 bases, with 20 bases between. In the original analysis: Reference gene primers were amplified, and this amplification served to estimate nucleated cell counts. Clones were sequenced by immunoSEQ multiplex PCR, and TCRdb holds only the in-frame ones, with some missing. V, J and clone size are taken as reported in that table, and D and trimming were inferred from the DNA itself. The table includes some 230,000 clones, roughly 84% detected once. The chain uses TRBV6-2 or TRBV6-3 and TRBJ1-2, with TRBD1 as a possible D gene (6 bases). The sequenced sample was peripheral blood. This clonotype was sampled from a woman in her sixties or seventies who had recovered from COVID-19. CDR3 sequence: CASSERQGSIGGYTF. The CDR3 coding sequence is TGTGCCAGCAGTGAGCGGCAGGGGTCGATTGGTGGCTACACCTTC.